This T cell receptor (beta chain) was captured in a study of CD8+ T cells in alopecia areata. Study details: Treatment ran 6 to 18 months, with 6 months of follow-up afterward.

Regarding the study as a whole: Resident alphabeta T cells of normal skin are also sequenced in scalp samples.

V lost 5 bases and J 9 bases, leaving 14 bases between the germline ends. The germline CDR1 and CDR2 sequences are SGHTA and FQGNSA. This CDR3 has 13 amino acids. Peripheral blood samples and lesional scalp punch biopsies were obtained from alopecia areata patients. A FACSAria was used to sort CD4+ and CD8+ T cells. These cells came from PBMCs. cDNA serving as the sequencing template came from extracted, reverse transcribed RNA. Profiling relied on immunoSEQ multiplex PCR, and the TCRdb table lists in-frame clones only, not all of them. The sample records about 140,000 clones, about half being singletons. With regard to this clone: Its antigen is not known.

The TCR was taken from a human donor with alopecia areata. V is TRBV7-2 and J is TRBJ2-1; no firm D call. The material sequenced was CD4+ T cells sorted from blood, taken at week 0. In DNA, the CDR3 is TGTGCCAGCAGCGCACACAAAGGTGGTGAGCAGTTCTTC. Encoded protein: CASSAHKGGEQFF.